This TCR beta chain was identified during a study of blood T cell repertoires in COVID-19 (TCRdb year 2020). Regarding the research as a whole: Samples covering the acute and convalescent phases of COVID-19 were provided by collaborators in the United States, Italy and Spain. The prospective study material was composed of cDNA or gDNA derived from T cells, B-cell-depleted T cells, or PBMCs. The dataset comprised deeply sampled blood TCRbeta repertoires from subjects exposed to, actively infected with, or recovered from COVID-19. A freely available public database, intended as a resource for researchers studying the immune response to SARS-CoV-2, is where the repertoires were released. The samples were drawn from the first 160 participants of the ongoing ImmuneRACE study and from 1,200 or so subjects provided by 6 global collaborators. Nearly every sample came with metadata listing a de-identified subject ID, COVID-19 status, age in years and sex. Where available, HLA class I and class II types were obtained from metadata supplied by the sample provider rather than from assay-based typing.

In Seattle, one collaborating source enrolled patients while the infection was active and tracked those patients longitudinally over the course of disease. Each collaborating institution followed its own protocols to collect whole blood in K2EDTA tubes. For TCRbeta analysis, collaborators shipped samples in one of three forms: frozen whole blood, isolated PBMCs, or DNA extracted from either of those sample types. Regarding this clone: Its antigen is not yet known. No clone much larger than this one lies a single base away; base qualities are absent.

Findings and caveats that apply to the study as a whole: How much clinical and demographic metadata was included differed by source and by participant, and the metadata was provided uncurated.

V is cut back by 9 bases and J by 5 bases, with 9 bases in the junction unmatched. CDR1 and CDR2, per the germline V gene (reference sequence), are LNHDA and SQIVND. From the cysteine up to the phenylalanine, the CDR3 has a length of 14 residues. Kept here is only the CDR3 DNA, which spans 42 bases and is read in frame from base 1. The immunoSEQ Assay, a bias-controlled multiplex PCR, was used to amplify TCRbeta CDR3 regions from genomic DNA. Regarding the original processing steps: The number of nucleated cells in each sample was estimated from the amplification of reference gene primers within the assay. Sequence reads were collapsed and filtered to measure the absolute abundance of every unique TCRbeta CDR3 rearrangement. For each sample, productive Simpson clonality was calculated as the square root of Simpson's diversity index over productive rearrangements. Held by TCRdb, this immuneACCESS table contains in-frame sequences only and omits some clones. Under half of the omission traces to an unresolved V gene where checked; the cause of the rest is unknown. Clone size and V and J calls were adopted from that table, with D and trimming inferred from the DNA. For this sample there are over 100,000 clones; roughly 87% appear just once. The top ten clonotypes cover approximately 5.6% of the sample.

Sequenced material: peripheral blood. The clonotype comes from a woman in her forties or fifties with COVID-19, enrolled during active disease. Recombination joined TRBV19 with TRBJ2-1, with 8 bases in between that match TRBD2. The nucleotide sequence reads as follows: TGTGCCAGCTCCCCGGGACTAGGGAACAATGAGCAGTTCTTC. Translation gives CASSPGLGNNEQFF.